Below are 13 T cell receptor beta chains sequenced from a single sample in a study of neurological immune-mediated disorders. One entry per CDR3 protein, called by TCRdb with MiXCR from the 5' RACE reads. Altogether 30,000 to 35,000 distinct CDR3 sequences are present, roughly a quarter being singletons, with the ten largest covering 30%. Source material: CD4+ T cells from blood. The receptors here all came from a man aged 50-60 years with HTLV-1-associated myelopathy (HAM/TSP).

This clonotype was detected many times. The V gene is TRBV20-1, the J gene TRBJ2-4; 10 positions agree with TRBD2. In germline, CDR1 is DFQATT, CDR2 SNEGSKA (reference sequence). CDR3 length: 15 amino acids. V lost 0 bases and J lost 4; bases outside the gene matches: 3. CDR3 sequence: CSARDPSGGKNIQYF. The CDR3 DNA reads as TGCAGTGCTAGAGATCCTAGCGGGGGAAAAAACATTCAGTACTTC.

This clonotype was detected many times. The genes are TRBV27 and TRBJ2-7; the D gene is possibly TRBD1 (6 bases). The CDR3 spans 15 residues. V was pared by 4 bases and J by 3 bases, with 16 bases between. The germline V gene has CDR1 MNHEY and CDR2 SMNVEV (reference sequence). CDR3 coding DNA: TGTGCCAGCAGTTCCCCCGGGACATATGGCTACGAGCAGTACTTC. It translates to CASSSPGTYGYEQYF.

This clonotype was picked up many times. The CDR3 DNA sequence: TGTGCCAGCAGTTCCCAGGACAGGCGGATTGGCAATCAGCCCCAGCATTTT. Translation gives CASSSQDRRIGNQPQHF. V usage is TRBV6-1 and J usage is TRBJ1-5; 7 bases line up with TRBD1. The CDR3 runs 17 residues. Germline V gene sequence: CDR1 MNHNS, CDR2 SASEGT. Trimming took 5 bases from V and 2 from J; bases not matched to a gene: 12.

This clonotype showed up many times. The CDR3 reads CSARGGQGARNEQFF. CDR3 nucleotide sequence: TGCAGTGCTAGGGGGGGACAGGGGGCGCGGAATGAGCAGTTCTTC. The rearrangement uses TRBV20-1 and TRBJ2-1, with TRBD1 identical over 12 bases. CDR1 DFQATT and CDR2 SNEGSKA come from the germline V gene (reference sequence). V lost 3 bases and J lost 7; bases outside the gene matches: 7. This CDR3 is built from 15 residues.

The chain's CDR3 is CASTQKNTIYF. CDR3 nucleotides: TGTGCCAGCACCCAGAAAAACACCATATATTTT. The chain combines TRBV12-3 or TRBV12-4 with TRBJ1-3; D unresolved. CDR3 length: 11 residues. Trimming stripped 7 bases from V and 6 bases from J, with 7 bases between.

This clonotype was recorded at least ten times. The chain recombines TRBV20-1 with TRBJ2-1; D is possibly TRBD2 (6 bases). There are 15 residues in the CDR3. Germline V CDR1 and CDR2: DFQATT, SNEGSKA (reference sequence). With 6 bases removed from V and 7 bases from J, the gap between germline ends came to 22 bases. CDR3 nucleotide sequence: TGCAGTGCCGCCACCGGAGGGACCATTGGAAATGAGCAGTTCTTC. Translated, it gives CSAATGGTIGNEQFF.

About this clonotype: A much larger clone differs by one base, so this may be a read error. The chain carries TRBV3-1 and TRBJ1-1, with D tentatively TRBD1 (6 bases). The CDR3 is 14 amino acids. Germline V gene data show CDR1 as LGHDT and CDR2 as YNNKEL (reference sequence). CDR3 in amino acids: CASSPQGYNTEDFF. CDR3 nucleotide sequence: TGTGCCAGCAGCCCACAGGGTTATAACACTGAAGATTTCTTT.

The chain is built from TRBV5-1 and TRBJ2-6; D gene ambiguous. CDR3 length: 16 amino acids. Trimming removed 4 bases at V and 4 bases at J, with 15 bases between. Germline lookup yields CDR1 SGHRS and CDR2 YFSETQ. The CDR3 sequence is CASSRSARSGANVLTF. The CDR3 region has the DNA TGCGCCAGCAGCCGGAGTGCCAGGAGCGGGGCCAACGTCCTGACTTTC.

This clonotype was picked up many times. The J gene is TRBJ1-1, the V gene TRBV18, with TRBD1 matching 11 bases. The CDR3 is 16 residues long. Germline-derived CDR1 and CDR2 are KGHSH and LQKENI. The J segment lost 1 base and the V segment lost 4 bases, leaving 5 bases of the junction unmatched. As DNA, the CDR3 is TGTGCCAGCTCACTCGGGACAGGGGGTTCGAACACTGAAGCTTTCTTT. This encodes CASSLGTGGSNTEAFF.

This clonotype was seen at least ten times. This chain joins TRBV19 and TRBJ2-3, with D possibly called TRBD1 or TRBD2 (6 bases each). V was shortened by 7 bases and J by 1 base, with 15 bases between the two germline ends. The germline V gene has CDR1 LNHDA and CDR2 SQIVND (reference sequence). The CDR3 sequence is 15 residues long. For the CDR3, the DNA is TGTGCCAGTACTCCCCGGGGGCGGGGCACAGATACGCAGTATTTT. It yields the protein CASTPRGRGTDTQYF.

There are many counts of this clonotype. This rearrangement joins TRBV20-1 to TRBJ1-1, with a weak D call TRBD1 (5 bases). The V end was cut by 5 bases, the J end by 2 bases, with 12 bases between. The CDR3 spans 13 residues. Per germline, CDR1 DFQATT and CDR2 SNEGSKA (reference sequence). The CDR3 is CSALRDLNTEAFF. The CDR3 nucleotides are TGCAGTGCTCTCCGGGACCTAAACACTGAAGCTTTCTTT.

This clonotype was seen at least ten times. The chain carries TRBV25-1 and TRBJ1-6; maybe TRBD1 (6 bases). This CDR3 comprises 15 residues. Trimming took 2 bases from V and 7 from J, leaving 12 bases between them. CDR1 is MGHDK, CDR2 SYGVNS, per germline. The CDR3 DNA follows: TGTGCCAGCAGTGAAATGGGGGGCTGGAATTCACCCCTCCACTTT. This sequence encodes CASSEMGGWNSPLHF.

This clonotype was seen at least ten times. This chain links TRBV5-1 with TRBJ2-2; TRBD1 is a possible D gene (6 bases). V was trimmed by 4 bases and J by 5 bases, leaving 18 bases between them. CDR1 and CDR2 from the germline V gene are SGHRS and YFSETQ. The CDR3 spans 16 residues. CDR3 sequence (DNA): TGCGCCAGCAGCGTTGTCACAGGGACGGGTACCGGGGAGCTGTTTTTT. Translation: CASSVVTGTGTGELFF.